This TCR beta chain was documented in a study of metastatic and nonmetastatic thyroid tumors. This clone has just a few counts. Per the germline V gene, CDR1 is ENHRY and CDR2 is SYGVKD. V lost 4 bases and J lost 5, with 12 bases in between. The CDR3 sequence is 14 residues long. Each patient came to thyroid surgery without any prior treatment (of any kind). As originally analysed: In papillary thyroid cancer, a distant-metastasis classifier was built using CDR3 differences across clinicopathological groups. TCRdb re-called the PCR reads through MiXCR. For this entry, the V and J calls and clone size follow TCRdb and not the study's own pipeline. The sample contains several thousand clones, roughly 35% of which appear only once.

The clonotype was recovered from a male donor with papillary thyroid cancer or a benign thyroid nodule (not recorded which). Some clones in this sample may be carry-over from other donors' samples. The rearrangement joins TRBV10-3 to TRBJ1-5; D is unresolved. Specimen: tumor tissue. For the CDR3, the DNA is TGTGCCATCAGTGTGGACGGGTCCTATCAGCCCCAGCATTTT. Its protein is CAISVDGSYQPQHF.